This entry is about one T cell receptor beta chain. These data originate in a study of cytomegalovirus exposure and HLA in healthy donors. Use of 60 Vbeta and 13 Jbeta primers characterized the PCR. Sequenced by immunoSEQ multiplex PCR; TCRdb stores in-frame clones only, minus some. Counted here are under 110,000 clones, roughly 71% occurring once; the ten biggest clones make up around 2.8%. Germline-derived CDR1 and CDR2 are SGHTA and FQGNSA. The CDR3 covers 14 residues. V lost 6 bases and J lost 5; bases outside the gene matches: 9. Sample: PBMCs. The sequence derives from a male donor in good health and CMV-seropositive. The V call is TRBV7-2, the J call TRBJ2-7; 8 bases are a match to TRBD1. As DNA, the CDR3 is TGTGCCAGCAGTTATGGGACAGGTTCCCACGAGCAGTACTTC. Residues: CASSYGTGSHEQYF.